Included here is one TCR beta chain sequence, with context. Its antigen is still unknown. V was cut by 4 bases and J by 3 bases, with 8 bases left in between. Germline CDR1 SGHRS, CDR2 YFSETQ. The CDR3 has 12 amino acids. TCRdb fed the reads into MiXCR, producing one record per CDR3 protein. The profile shows hundreds of thousands of distinct CDR3 sequences, approximately 30% of them singletons. The data were taken from a study of T cell repertoires in cytomegalovirus infection. Study information: In public TCR beta signatures, there were indications of both CMV infection and matching HLA type.

General study results and limits: The response measured ex vivo was dominated by TCR beta clonotypes (HLA-C-restricted and CMV-specific). There were carriers of CMV plus the relevant HLA, and cumulative public TCR beta family frequency identified them.

Sequencing was done on a sample of PBMCs. The chain joins TRBV5-1 to TRBJ2-7; no clear D. The source of this sequence is a human donor in good health (CMV status not recorded). Some clones in this sample may be carry-over from other donors' samples. The chain's CDR3 is CASSAANYEQYF. The CDR3 region has the DNA TGCGCCAGCAGCGCGGCCAACTACGAGCAGTACTTC.